The clone carrying this TCR beta chain has only one observation. What it recognizes is unknown. Second-dose intervals of approximately 4 or approximately 12 weeks were pooled. The CDR3 length is 13 residues. Germline assignment: CDR1 LGHDT and CDR2 YNNKEL (reference sequence). V was shortened by 0 bases and J by 5 bases, with 7 bases between the two germline ends. The sample belongs to a study of T cell responses to AZD1222 COVID-19 vaccine. Assay: immunoSEQ multiplex PCR; the TCRdb copy retains only in-frame clones and omits some. The sample has 75,000 to 85,000 clones, 90% seen once; the top ten hold roughly 1.4%. Study conclusions and caveats: Reportedly, close to half of spike-specific TCRs are directed against unmutated variant regions. The sample set comprised mostly white British donors with more females, and clonal diversity was possibly underestimated.

The sequence was obtained from an adult who received the AZD1222 COVID-19 vaccine. Sample: peripheral blood, taken 28 days after the second AZD1222 dose. The chain has TRBV3-1 (or the pseudogene TRBV3-2) and TRBJ1-2; the D is unclear. In DNA, the CDR3 is TGTGCCAGCAGCCAAGACGCCGGGTATGGCTACACCTTC. It yields the protein CASSQDAGYGYTF.